The clone carrying this T cell receptor beta chain was detected ten times or more. The antigen is undetermined. Time point: sample taken at primary tumor resection. Germline CDR1 reads SGHDT; CDR2 reads YYEEEE. V was clipped by 0 bases and J by 4 bases; unmatched bases: 5. The CDR3 is 15 residues long. This sample was included in a study of spatial heterogeneity in lung cancer. Study at large: Strong correlation linked TCR transcript counts in tumor regions to a T cell module score derived from matched bulk RNA-seq. Raw sequencing reads included, on average, more than 9.5 appearances of each unique TCR and UMI combination.

Overall study findings and caveats: Tumors with more nonsynonymous mutations had more expanded intratumoral alpha and beta TCRs. Coverage of tumor T cells was estimated at roughly 7% for alpha chains and 13% for beta chains.

TCRdb itself ran the 5' RACE reads through MiXCR, one entry per CDR3 protein. The sample contains about 10,000 distinct CDR3 sequences, about an eighth of which appear only once. Source: lung tumor tissue, taken at surgery. This clonotype originated in a female donor with early-stage non-small cell lung cancer. The chain uses TRBV5-6 and TRBJ2-5; 8 bases agree with TRBD1. CDR3 sequence: CASSLVSGGLETQYF. CDR3 DNA sequence: TGTGCCAGCAGCTTGGTGTCAGGGGGCCTAGAGACCCAGTACTTC.